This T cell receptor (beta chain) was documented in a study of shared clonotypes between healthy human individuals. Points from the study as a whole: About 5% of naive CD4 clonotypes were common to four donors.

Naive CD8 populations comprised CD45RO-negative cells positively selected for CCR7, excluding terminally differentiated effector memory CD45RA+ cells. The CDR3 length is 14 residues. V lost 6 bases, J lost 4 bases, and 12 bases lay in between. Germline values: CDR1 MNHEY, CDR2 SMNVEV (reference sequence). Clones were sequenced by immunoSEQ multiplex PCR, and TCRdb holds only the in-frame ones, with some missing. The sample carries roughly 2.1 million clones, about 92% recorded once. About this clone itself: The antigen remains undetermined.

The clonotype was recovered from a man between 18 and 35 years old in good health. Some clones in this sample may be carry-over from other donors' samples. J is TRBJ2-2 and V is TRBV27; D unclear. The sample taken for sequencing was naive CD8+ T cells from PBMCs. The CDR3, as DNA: TGTGCCAGCAGCATCAGGACCTCCACCGGGGAGCTGTTTTTT. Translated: CASSIRTSTGELFF.